This TCR beta chain appears in the sequencing data of a study of shared clonotypes between healthy human individuals. TCRdb's table, derived via immunoSEQ multiplex PCR, lists solely in-frame clones and lacks some. The profile covers roughly 660,000 clones, with around 91% appearing a single time and less than 40% taken by the ten largest. The CDR3 is 17 residues long. Trimming removed 7 bases from V and 12 bases from J; junction bases left unmatched: 17. Germline values: CDR1 MNHEY, CDR2 SMNVEV (reference sequence). The TCR comes from a man aged 18 to 29 in good health. Some clones in this sample may be carry-over from other donors' samples. The specimen sequenced was memory CD8+ T cells from PBMCs. Subset of the sample: CD45RO+ cells pooled with CCR7-negative TemRA cells. The chain joins TRBV27 to TRBJ2-1, with 14 bases that match TRBD2. This CDR3 is CASTQLGTSGSFVRQFF. The CDR3 DNA follows: TGTGCCAGCACCCAACTAGGGACTAGCGGGAGCTTTGTCAGGCAGTTCTTC.